The clone carrying this T cell receptor beta chain has a handful of counts. The CDR3 sequence is 15 residues long. Germline lookup yields CDR1 LNHNV and CDR2 YYDKDF (reference sequence). With 0 bases removed from V and 3 bases from J, the gap between germline ends came to 12 bases. This sample was taken from a study of blood T cell repertoires in COVID-19. Produced via immunoSEQ multiplex PCR; TCRdb's table is partial and in-frame only. The sample lists 85,000 to 100,000 clones; 70% to 80% were seen once. The gene calls are TRBV15 and TRBJ2-7; D is perhaps TRBD1 (6 bases). The origin of this receptor is a human donor in a cohort sampled during active COVID-19. The sequenced material came from peripheral blood. The CDR3 DNA is TGTGCCACCAGCAGAGATCTCAGGGGCGACTACGAGCAGTACTTC. Protein product: CATSRDLRGDYEQYF.